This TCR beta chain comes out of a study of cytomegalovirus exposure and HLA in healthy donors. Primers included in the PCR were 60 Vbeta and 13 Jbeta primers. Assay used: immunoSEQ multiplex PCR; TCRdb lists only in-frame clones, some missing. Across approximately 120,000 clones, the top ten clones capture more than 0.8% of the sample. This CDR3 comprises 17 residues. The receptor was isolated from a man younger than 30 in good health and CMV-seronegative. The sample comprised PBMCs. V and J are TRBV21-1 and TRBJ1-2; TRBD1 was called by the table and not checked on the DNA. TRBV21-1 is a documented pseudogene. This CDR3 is CASSKRALRTGSYGYTF. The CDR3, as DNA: TGTGCCAGCAGCAAAAGGGCCCTGCGGACAGGGAGCTATGGCTACACCTTC.